A single sample gave rise to the 21 T cell receptor beta chains below, sequenced in a study of PD-L1 blockade in urothelial cancer. Time point in this sample: pretreatment peripheral blood. Sequencing was performed with immunoSEQ multiplex PCR; in TCRdb, only in-frame clones are kept and a portion is missing. The sample lists tens of thousands of clones, roughly 84% occurring once. Sequenced here: PBMCs, sampled around atezolizumab (anti-PD-L1) treatment. The receptors stem from a man in his fifties or sixties with urothelial cancer.

V is TRBV4-1 and J is TRBJ1-5; D is perhaps TRBD1 (6 bases). This CDR3 is 18 amino acids long. The V and J ends lost 1 base and 4 bases respectively, with 20 bases between them. Per germline, CDR1 MGHRA and CDR2 YSYEKL. CDR3 sequence (DNA): TGCGCCAGCAGCCAAGCCCTAGGGGAACAGGGACGTAATCAGCCCCAGCATTTT. As protein: CASSQALGEQGRNQPQHF.

V and J are TRBV6-5 and TRBJ2-7, with 10 bases aligning to TRBD2. CDR1 and CDR2 (germline): MNHEY, SVGAGI. CDR3 length equals 15 residues. With V trimmed by 4 bases and J by 3 bases, 6 bases remained unmatched. As DNA, the CDR3 is TGTGCCAGCAGTTCACTAGCGGGGATATTCTACGAGCAGTACTTC. Its translation: CASSSLAGIFYEQYF.

The chain couples TRBV5-1 to TRBJ2-7; 9 nucleotides match TRBD1. Losses at the gene ends were 0 bases for V and 7 bases for J; bases not matched to a gene: 14. Germline V gene sequence: CDR1 SGHRS, CDR2 YFSETQ. This CDR3 is 17 amino acids long. The DNA of the CDR3 is TGCGCCAGCAGCTTGGGAATATTGAGACAGGGGGAAATGGAGCAGTACTTC. It translates to CASSLGILRQGEMEQYF.

The chain couples TRBV5-1 to TRBJ1-2; D is ambiguous. With 4 bases removed from V and 1 base from J, the gap between germline ends came to 11 bases. The CDR3 consists of 14 residues. Per the germline V gene, CDR1 is SGHRS and CDR2 is YFSETQ. CDR3 DNA: TGCGCCAGCAGCCCGGAAGGAGGTAACTATGGCTACACCTTC. Translating it yields CASSPEGGNYGYTF.

This clone was detected a few times. The gene calls are TRBV9 and TRBJ2-2, with 8 bases identical to TRBD1. The CDR3 length is 15 residues. CDR1 SGDLS and CDR2 YYNGEE come from the germline V gene. The trim removed 3 bases at V and 5 bases at J, leaving 6 bases unmatched. CDR3 protein: CASSATGEFTGELFF. In DNA form, the CDR3 reads TGTGCCAGCAGCGCGACAGGGGAGTTTACCGGGGAGCTGTTTTTT. The complete variable domain, with remaining parts taken from reference TRBV9 and TRBJ2-2, reads DSGVTQTPKHLITATGQRVTLRCSPRSGDLSVYWYQQSLDQGLQFLIQYYNGEERAKGNILERFSAQQFPDLHSELNLSSLELGDSALYFCASSATGEFTGELFFGEGSRLTVL.

The gene calls are TRBV28 and TRBJ1-3; TRBD1 might be the D (6 bases). CDR3 length: 15 amino acids. Looked up from germline, CDR1 is MDHEN and CDR2 is SYDVKM. Trimming shortened V by 4 bases and J by 4 bases, and 14 bases separated the two germline ends. The CDR3 loop reads CASSSPGTIGNTIYF. The CDR3 DNA reads TGTGCCAGCAGTTCTCCCGGGACAATCGGAAACACCATATATTTT.

V gene TRBV5-8 combines with J gene TRBJ1-2; TRBD1 agrees at 7 bases. The germline gives CDR1 SGHTS, CDR2 YDEGEE. CDR3 length: 16 amino acids. J gave up 2 bases and V 2 bases, and 9 bases lay outside the gene matches. The CDR3 loop is CASSLIPGQINYGYTF. The CDR3 DNA is TGTGCCAGCAGCTTAATCCCGGGACAGATCAACTATGGCTACACCTTC.

The rearrangement uses TRBV11-3 and TRBJ2-7; D is perhaps TRBD2 (6 bases). The CDR3 covers 17 residues. V lost 5 bases and J 2 bases, leaving 22 bases between the germline ends. Germline CDR1 SGHNT, CDR2 YENEEA. The CDR3 loop reads CASSLPGGGTDTYEQYF. CDR3 bases: TGTGCCAGCAGCCTCCCAGGCGGCGGGACGGATACCTACGAGCAGTACTTC.

This clone was seen once. The chain links TRBV7-6 to TRBJ2-5; a possible D gene is TRBD1 (6 bases). Trimming stripped 1 base from V and 2 bases from J, with 8 bases between. Looked up from germline, CDR1 is SGHVS and CDR2 is FNYEAQ. This CDR3 is built from 14 residues. The CDR3 region is CASSLVGTQETQYF. CDR3 coding DNA: TGTGCCAGCAGCTTAGTCGGGACACAAGAGACCCAGTACTTC.

V usage is TRBV5-1 and J usage is TRBJ1-2, with a tentative D call TRBD1 (5 bases). V was trimmed by 0 bases and J by 6 bases, leaving 15 bases between them. The CDR3 covers 15 residues. Germline-derived CDR1 and CDR2 are SGHRS and YFSETQ. The CDR3: CASSLAPGRGNGYTF. In nucleotides, the CDR3 is TGCGCCAGCAGCTTGGCACCCGGGAGGGGTAATGGCTACACCTTC.

The CDR3 protein is CASSNFNPYGYTF. The CDR3 DNA follows: TGTGCCAGCAGCAACTTTAACCCCTATGGCTACACCTTC. This chain uses TRBV7-9 with TRBJ1-2; D not certain. This CDR3 contains 13 residues. Germline-derived CDR1 and CDR2 are SEHNR and FQNEAQ (reference sequence). V lost 5 bases to trimming and J lost 4 bases, with 11 bases between them.

Here the CDR3 reads CASSYGQISDTQYF. The CDR3 DNA reads as TGTGCCAGCAGTTACGGGCAGATCTCAGATACGCAGTATTTT. This rearrangement joins TRBV6-6 to TRBJ2-3; D gene unclear. Trimming removed 2 bases from V and 4 bases from J, with 10 bases in between. Germline V gene lookup returns CDR1 MNHNY and CDR2 SVGAGI (reference sequence). The CDR3 is made up of 14 amino acids.

This chain joins TRBV28 and TRBJ1-5; TRBD1 is a possible D gene (6 bases). Trimming pared 5 bases from V and 0 bases from J, leaving 17 bases between. Germline CDR1 MDHEN, CDR2 SYDVKM. The CDR3 is 17 amino acids. In DNA form, the CDR3 reads TGTGCCAGCAGTCCCCCCCCGACAGGTAATAGCAATCAGCCCCAGCATTTT. It translates to CASSPPPTGNSNQPQHF.

J is TRBJ2-7 and V is TRBV6-6; the match to TRBD1 covers 7 bases. The CDR3 is 15 residues long. Germline V CDR1 and CDR2: MNHNY, SVGAGI (reference sequence). Trimming cost V 5 bases and J 3 bases; bases outside gene matches: 10. The CDR3 protein is CASSAPGQTNYEQYF. The CDR3 nucleotides read TGTGCCAGCAGTGCTCCGGGACAGACAAACTACGAGCAGTACTTC.

The chain links TRBV28 to TRBJ2-7; 9 bases match TRBD1. Germline V CDR1 and CDR2: MDHEN, SYDVKM. The length of the CDR3 is 12 residues. V shed 5 bases, J shed 13 bases, and the junction held 9 bases outside the gene matches. The DNA for the CDR3 is TGTGCCAGCAGTCGTCCGGGACAGGGCAATTACTTC. Translated: CASSRPGQGNYF.

The chain links TRBV10-3 to TRBJ2-3; 11 nucleotides agree with TRBD2. CDR1 and CDR2 (germline): ENHRY, SYGVKD. The CDR3 is 15 residues long. V shed 7 bases, J shed 0 bases, and the junction held 3 bases outside the gene matches. The CDR3 sequence: CAITRLAGSTDTQYF. The CDR3 nucleotides read TGTGCCATCACCCGACTAGCGGGGAGCACAGATACGCAGTATTTT.

This clone was observed a single time. The chain couples TRBV11-3 to TRBJ2-5, with 9 bases aligning to TRBD1. Germline V gene data show CDR1 as SGHNT and CDR2 as YENEEA. The CDR3 length is 18 residues. V shed 1 base, J shed 3 bases, and the junction held 12 bases outside the gene matches. The CDR3 sequence is CASSLVDAGTGFEETQYF. In nucleotides, the CDR3 is TGTGCCAGCAGCTTAGTTGACGCCGGGACAGGGTTTGAAGAGACCCAGTACTTC.

This chain connects TRBV28 to TRBJ1-2; 10 bases are a match to TRBD1. The V gene end was trimmed by 4 bases and the J gene end by 5 bases; junction bases not matched to a gene: 7. The germline V gene encodes CDR1 MDHEN and CDR2 SYDVKM. CDR3 length equals 15 residues. CDR3 in DNA: TGTGCCAGCAGTTCTACAAGGGACAGGGGATATGGCTACACCTTC. Its translation: CASSSTRDRGYGYTF.

V is TRBV28 and J is TRBJ2-7, with D maybe TRBD2 (6 bases). Trimming cost V 5 bases and J 4 bases, with 15 bases left between them. CDR3 length: 14 amino acids. CDR1 and CDR2 from the germline V gene are MDHEN and SYDVKM. The CDR3 here is CASSAGGSLYEQYF. The CDR3 DNA reads as TGTGCCAGCAGTGCTGGGGGGTCCCTATACGAGCAGTACTTC.

This CDR3 reads CASSSLQNTGELFF. The CDR3 bases are TGTGCCAGCAGCAGTTTACAGAACACCGGGGAGCTGTTTTTT. The chain has TRBV5-6 and TRBJ2-2; the D is unclear. Germline V gene lookup returns CDR1 SGHDT and CDR2 YYEEEE. The CDR3 totals 14 residues. Trimming took off 4 bases at V and 1 base at J, with 8 bases between the two ends.

J is TRBJ2-1 and V is TRBV5-1; a weak D match, TRBD2 (7 bases). In germline, CDR1 is SGHRS, CDR2 YFSETQ. The length of the CDR3 is 16 residues. V was pared by 5 bases and J by 5 bases, with 20 bases between. Written as DNA, the CDR3 is TGCGCCAGCAGAGCCCAACGCGGGGGCAGGAACAATGAGCAGTTCTTC. It is translated as CASRAQRGGRNNEQFF.